This T cell receptor (beta chain) stems from a study of blood T cell repertoires in COVID-19. Study summary: Samples representing acute and convalescent COVID-19 were sourced from the United States, Italy and Spain. PBMCs, B-cell-depleted T cells, or T cells provided the cDNA or gDNA that made up the material.

Measured with immunoSEQ multiplex PCR; TCRdb has only the in-frame clones, and not every one. The profile shows around 140,000 clones, around nine tenths of them singletons. CDR3 length: 11 amino acids. Germline V gene sequence: CDR1 SGHDT, CDR2 YYEEEE. V dropped 2 bases and J dropped 12 bases, with 9 bases sitting between them. The chain carries TRBV5-6 and TRBJ2-1, with D possibly being TRBD1 (6 bases). The sample was peripheral blood. The sequence derives from a woman aged 45-60 years with active or convalescent COVID-19. The CDR3 DNA reads TGTGCCAGCAGCTTACAGGGCGGGCAGTTCTTC. Protein sequence: CASSLQGGQFF.